The subject of this entry is one T cell receptor beta chain. The V end lost 5 bases, the J end lost 8 bases, and 13 bases lay between the germline ends. The germline CDR1 and CDR2 sequences are SEHNR and FQNEAQ (reference sequence). The CDR3 covers 13 residues. TCRdb reanalysed the 5' RACE reads using MiXCR and keeps one entry per CDR3 protein. The sample gives about 190,000 distinct CDR3 sequences, roughly 15% of which show up once; less than 45% is in the top ten. The entry originates in a study of identical twins. The same sample was also used in a study of T cells expressing NK-cell markers. That work contributes: Among CD8+ T cells from over 5 donors, dominant NKG2C+ clonotypes accounted for roughly 1.0-8%.

This TCR derives from a woman between 18 and 30 years old in good health. Sequenced: CD8+ T cells sorted from blood. The V gene is TRBV7-9, the J gene TRBJ2-1; TRBD1 might be the D (5 bases). CDR3 in DNA: TGTGCCAGCAGCCCGGCCCCCAGGGATGAGCAGTTCTTC. This translates into CASSPAPRDEQFF.